This is a list of T cell receptor beta chains from one sample in a study of control samples from healthy donors and cancer patients. TCRdb's copy holds only in-frame clones and misses some; the assay was immunoSEQ multiplex PCR. The sample holds about 89,000 clones, over 75% seen once. Sequenced sample: blood. The receptor set was obtained from a woman aged 40-49 years in good health. CDR3s include the opening cysteine and the closing phenylalanine or tryptophan. Each record gives: V gene, clone size, J gene, D gene, CDR3 DNA, CDR3 protein. A D gene is named only where the DNA matches it firmly. Size values are once, few and many counts, or a class for expanded clones, and some rows have none.

>TRBV27|NA|TRBJ2-1|TRBD1
TGTGCCAGCAGTTTAAACAATGGACGGCGACAGGGTGGCGGTAATGAGCAGTTCTTC
CASSLNNGRRQGGGNEQFF
>TRBV12-3/TRBV12-4|NA|TRBJ2-1|NA
TGTGCCAGCAGTTTACGATCTCTCAATGAGCAGTTCTTC
CASSLRSLNEQFF
>TRBV18|once|TRBJ2-7|TRBD2
TGTGCCAGCTCACCACCCTCCCTAGCGGGGGACAGCGAGCAGTACTTC
CASSPPSLAGDSEQYF
>TRBV14|NA|TRBJ1-1|NA
TGTGCCAGCAGCCTACTACAGGGTGGGACTGAAGCTTTCTTT
CASSLLQGGTEAFF
>TRBV6-4|NA|TRBJ2-7|NA
TGTGCCACCCAGGGTACAGGGAGCTCCTACGAGCAGTACTTC
CATQGTGSSYEQYF
>TRBV3-1/TRBV3-2|once|TRBJ1-1|NA
TGTGCCAGCAGCCAAGGCGGACTGATGAACACTGAAGCTTTCTTT
CASSQGGLMNTEAFF
>TRBV9|NA|TRBJ2-2|TRBD2
TGTGCCAGCAGCGTAGCTAGCGGGGGGACTTCGGGGGAGCTGTTTTTT
CASSVASGGTSGELFF
>TRBV10-1|few|TRBJ1-1|NA
TGCGCCAGCAGTGTAATGGGCAGCCCTATGAACACTGAAGCTTTCTTT
CASSVMGSPMNTEAFF
>TRBV6-2/TRBV6-3|NA|TRBJ2-2|NA
TGTGCCAGCAGTTATAGCTTGACGGTGGTGTTTTTT
CASSYSLTVVFF
>TRBV6-2/TRBV6-3|few|TRBJ1-6|NA
TGTGCCAGCAGCCCTGTCACCAGGGATGATGATTCACCCCTCCACTTT
CASSPVTRDDDSPLHF
>TRBV29-1|NA|TRBJ1-1|NA
TGCAGCGTTTCGTCGTGGGGCCCGAACACTGAAGCTTTCTTT
CSVSSWGPNTEAFF
>TRBV19|NA|TRBJ1-1|TRBD1
TGTGCCAGTAGTCCTGGACAGGGTTGGTCTGAAGCTTTCTTT
CASSPGQGWSEAFF
>TRBV7-9|NA|TRBJ2-6|NA
TGTGCCAGCAGCTTAGTTACTGGGGCCAACGTCCTGACTTTC
CASSLVTGANVLTF
>TRBV29-1|NA|TRBJ2-5|TRBD2
TGCAGCGTTGAAGATTTACTGACTAGCGGGGACCAAGAGACCCAGTACTTC
CSVEDLLTSGDQETQYF
>TRBV18|few|TRBJ2-1|NA
TGTGCCAGCTCACCCAGGGGTGATGAGCAGTTCTTC
CASSPRGDEQFF
>TRBV15|NA|TRBJ1-2|TRBD1
TGTGCCACCAGCAGAGGTGGACAGGGGGCTCTTAACTACACCTTC
CATSRGGQGALNYTF
>TRBV5-1|NA|TRBJ2-2|NA
TGCGCCAGCAGACTGGGTACGAACACCGGGGAGCTGTTTTTT
CASRLGTNTGELFF
>TRBV25-1|NA|TRBJ2-7|TRBD1
TGTGCCAGCTGGGACAGGGCAAACTACGAGCAGTACTTC
CASWDRANYEQYF
>TRBV5-1|NA|TRBJ2-7|NA
TGCGCCAGCAGCTCGACCCTCAGGGGAAGCGAGCAGTACTTC
CASSSTLRGSEQYF
>TRBV18|NA|TRBJ1-4|NA
TGTGCCAGCTCATATTATCCAGGGAGGCCCAATGAAAAACTGTTTTTT
CASSYYPGRPNEKLFF
>TRBV20-1|NA|TRBJ1-6|NA
TGCAGTGCTAGTGGTCCCTACTTAGTCGATTCACCCCTCCACTTT
CSASGPYLVDSPLHF
>TRBV11-3|NA|TRBJ1-1|NA
TGTGCCAGCAGCTTAGGTGGGGAAAGGGACACTGAAGCTTTCTTT
CASSLGGERDTEAFF
>TRBV30|few|TRBJ1-2|TRBD1
TGTGCCTTCACAAGGGACAGGGGTTTATATGGCTACACCTTC
CAFTRDRGLYGYTF
>TRBV20-1|NA|TRBJ2-3|NA
TGCAGTGCTGACATAGCAGATACGCAGTATTTT
CSADIADTQYF
>TRBV20-1|NA|TRBJ2-5|NA
TGCAGTGCTAGTTTTGAGGATGAGACCCAGTACTTC
CSASFEDETQYF
>TRBV18|NA|TRBJ2-7|TRBD2
TGTGCCAGCTCCCCCTTCGGGGGGGGTTCCTACGAGCAGTACTTC
CASSPFGGGSYEQYF
>TRBV6-5|once|TRBJ1-2|TRBD1
TGTGCCAGCAGGAGGACAGGGGGCGGGATGTATGGCTACACCTTC
CASRRTGGGMYGYTF
>TRBV30|NA|TRBJ1-1|NA
TGTGCCTGGAGTGTAGTATTGGGGAGGCCAAACACTGAAGCTTTCTTT
CAWSVVLGRPNTEAFF
>TRBV7-2|NA|TRBJ2-1|TRBD2
TGTGCCAGCAGCTTAGCCCGGACTAGCTCGTACAATGAGCAGTTCTTC
CASSLARTSSYNEQFF
>TRBV7-9|NA|TRBJ2-1|NA
TGTGCCAGCAGCTTAGCATCCCGACGGGGTGAGCAGTTCTTC
CASSLASRRGEQFF
>TRBV29-1|NA|TRBJ2-3|NA
TGCAGCCAGGGGGGGGACACAGATACGCAGTATTTT
CSQGGDTDTQYF
>TRBV14|NA|TRBJ1-6|TRBD1
TGTGCCAGCAGCCAAGATGCGACAGGGAACTCACCCCTCCACTTT
CASSQDATGNSPLHF
>TRBV18|NA|TRBJ1-3|NA
TGTGCCAGCTCACCACTCAACCAAGGCGCTGGAAACACCATATATTTT
CASSPLNQGAGNTIYF
>TRBV10-3|NA|TRBJ1-6|NA
TGTGCCATCAGGGGGGACGGGTATAATTCACCCCTCCACTTT
CAIRGDGYNSPLHF
>TRBV6-5|NA|TRBJ1-2|NA
TGTGCCAGCAGTTATGGGGATCAGGATGGCTACACCTTC
CASSYGDQDGYTF
>TRBV20-1|once|TRBJ2-7|NA
TGCAGTGCTAGTTTACCCGGGGCGATTTACGAGCAGTACTTC
CSASLPGAIYEQYF
>TRBV20-1|NA|TRBJ1-5|NA
TGCAGTGCTAGTACCAGCAATCAGCCCCAGCATTTT
CSASTSNQPQHF
>TRBV6-2/TRBV6-3|NA|TRBJ2-7|NA
TGTGCCAGCAGTGTAACCAGGGCCTTGACCTACGAGCAGTACTTC
CASSVTRALTYEQYF
>TRBV6-5|NA|TRBJ1-2|TRBD1
TGTGCCAGCAGTTACTTACAGGGGGCCCCTAATGGCTACACCTTC
CASSYLQGAPNGYTF
>TRBV7-2|NA|TRBJ1-1|NA
TGTGCCAGCATCCAAGGATCGAGGACCCGAACTGAAGCTTTCTTT
CASIQGSRTRTEAFF
>TRBV18|NA|TRBJ2-1|NA
TGTGCCAGCTCACCAATAGCAGGTGACAATGAGCAGTTCTTC
CASSPIAGDNEQFF
>TRBV25-1|NA|TRBJ1-2|NA
TGTGCCAGCAGTGAGCCCACAGCTAACTATGGCTACACCTTC
CASSEPTANYGYTF
>TRBV7-2|medium-sized|TRBJ1-4|NA
TGTGCCAGCAGCTCAGAGGGGTTGAATGGAAAACTGTTTTTT
CASSSEGLNGKLFF
>TRBV5-1|NA|TRBJ1-1|NA
TGCGCCAGCAGCGCGACAGGTGGTAGCACTGAAGCTTTCTTT
CASSATGGSTEAFF
>TRBV2|NA|TRBJ2-7|NA
TGTGCCAGCAGTGAAGCGGGCTCGACTAAATCCGACGAGCAGTACTTC
CASSEAGSTKSDEQYF
>TRBV29-1|NA|TRBJ2-3|NA
TGCAGCAAACTCAGTGGGGAGGGGGGTCATCGTACAGATACGCAGTATTTT
CSKLSGEGGHRTDTQYF
>TRBV21-1|NA|TRBJ2-1|NA
TGTGCCAGCAGCCCCCGTTTAGCGGGGGGGGGATATGAGCAGTTCTTC
CASSPRLAGGGYEQFF
>TRBV7-3|NA|TRBJ2-5|NA
TGTGCCAGCAGCTTAATTGGCGGCAGGGGAGTGACCCAGTACTTC
CASSLIGGRGVTQYF
>TRBV7-2|NA|TRBJ1-3|NA
TGTGCCAGCAGCTTACACCCGGGGGCCCAGAGCTCTGGAAACACCATATATTTT
CASSLHPGAQSSGNTIYF
>TRBV7-2|few|TRBJ1-2|NA
TGTGCCAGCAGCTTACAGGGTCCCCACTATGGCTACACCTTC
CASSLQGPHYGYTF
>TRBV9|NA|TRBJ1-4|TRBD1
TGTGCCAGCAGCGTTCAACAGGGGGCTTTTGAAAAACTGTTTTTT
CASSVQQGAFEKLFF
>TRBV2|NA|TRBJ2-7|TRBD2
TGTGCCACAACCCTACTAGCGGGGTCCGACGAGCAGTACTTC
CATTLLAGSDEQYF
>TRBV9|NA|TRBJ2-1|TRBD2
TGTGCCAGCAGCCCCCGGACGGGGGGGCAGGGCAATGAGCAGTTCTTC
CASSPRTGGQGNEQFF
>TRBV10-3|NA|TRBJ1-3|TRBD1
TGTGCCATTAGGACAGGAAACTCTGGAAACACCATATATTTT
CAIRTGNSGNTIYF
>TRBV19|NA|TRBJ2-2|TRBD1
TGTGCCTCAGAGGACAGGGGCACCGGGGAGCTGTTTTTT
CASEDRGTGELFF
>TRBV19|NA|TRBJ1-5|TRBD1
TGTGCCAGTAGTCCGCGGGGGACAGGGGGTGGATCTCAGCCCCAGCATTTT
CASSPRGTGGGSQPQHF
>TRBV4-1|NA|TRBJ1-3|NA
TGCGCCAGCAGCCAACCCCTGCAGGGGCAAATACTTACTGGAAACACCATATATTTT
CASSQPLQGQILTGNTIYF
>TRBV19|few|TRBJ1-5|TRBD1
TGTGCCAGTAGTATGCGGGGTGGGACAGGTAGCAATCAGCCCCAGCATTTT
CASSMRGGTGSNQPQHF
>TRBV19|NA|TRBJ1-1|NA
TGTGCCAGTTCGGAAGAATTGAACACTGAAGCTTTCTTT
CASSEELNTEAFF
>TRBV5-1|NA|TRBJ2-2|NA
TGCGCCAGCAGCGTACTCCCGGGGGACACCGGGGAGCTGTTTTTT
CASSVLPGDTGELFF